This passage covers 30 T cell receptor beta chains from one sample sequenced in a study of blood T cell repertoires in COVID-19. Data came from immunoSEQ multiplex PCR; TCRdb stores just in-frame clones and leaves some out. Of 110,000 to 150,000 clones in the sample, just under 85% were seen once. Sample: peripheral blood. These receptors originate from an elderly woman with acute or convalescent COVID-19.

The CDR3: CASSLYPKGGNEKLFF. CDR3 in DNA: TGTGCCAGCAGCTTGTATCCGAAAGGAGGTAATGAAAAACTGTTTTTT. The genes are TRBV5-5 and TRBJ1-4; D is undetermined. CDR1 SGHKS and CDR2 YYEKEE come from the germline V gene (reference sequence). The V gene lost 1 base and the J gene lost 4 bases, with 14 bases spanning the gap. The CDR3 loop spans 16 amino acids.

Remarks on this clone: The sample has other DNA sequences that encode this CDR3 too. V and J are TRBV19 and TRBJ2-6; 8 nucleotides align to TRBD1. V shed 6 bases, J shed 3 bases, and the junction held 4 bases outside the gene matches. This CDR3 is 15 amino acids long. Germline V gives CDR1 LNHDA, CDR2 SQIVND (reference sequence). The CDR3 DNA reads TGTGCCAGTAGCTTAACAGGGGGTGGGGCCAACGTCCTGACTTTC. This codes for CASSLTGGGANVLTF.

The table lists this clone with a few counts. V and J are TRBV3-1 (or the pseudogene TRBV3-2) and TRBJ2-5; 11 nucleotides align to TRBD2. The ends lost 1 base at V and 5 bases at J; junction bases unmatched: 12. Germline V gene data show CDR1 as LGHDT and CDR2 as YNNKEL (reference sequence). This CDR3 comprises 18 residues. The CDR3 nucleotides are TGTGCCAGCAGCCAAGCTGGTAGCGGGGGGGCAGTTTTTGAGACCCAGTACTTC. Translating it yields CASSQAGSGGAVFETQYF.

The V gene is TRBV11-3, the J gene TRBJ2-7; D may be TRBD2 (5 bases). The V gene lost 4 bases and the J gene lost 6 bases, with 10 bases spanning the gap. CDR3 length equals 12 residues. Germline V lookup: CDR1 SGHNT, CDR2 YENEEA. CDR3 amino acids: CASSYIEGEQYF. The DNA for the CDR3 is TGTGCCAGCAGCTATATAGAGGGCGAGCAGTACTTC.

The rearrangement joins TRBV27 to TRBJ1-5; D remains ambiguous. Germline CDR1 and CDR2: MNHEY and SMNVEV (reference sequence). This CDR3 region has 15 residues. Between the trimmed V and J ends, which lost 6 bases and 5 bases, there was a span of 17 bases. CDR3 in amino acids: CASRSRRGEDQPQHF. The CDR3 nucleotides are TGTGCCAGCAGATCAAGACGGGGAGAGGATCAGCCCCAGCATTTT.

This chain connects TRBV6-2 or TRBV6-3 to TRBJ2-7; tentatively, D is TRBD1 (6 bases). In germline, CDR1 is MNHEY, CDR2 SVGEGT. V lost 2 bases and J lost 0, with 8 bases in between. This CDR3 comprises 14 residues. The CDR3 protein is CASSYGTRSYEQYF. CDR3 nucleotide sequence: TGTGCCAGCAGTTACGGGACACGCTCCTACGAGCAGTACTTC.

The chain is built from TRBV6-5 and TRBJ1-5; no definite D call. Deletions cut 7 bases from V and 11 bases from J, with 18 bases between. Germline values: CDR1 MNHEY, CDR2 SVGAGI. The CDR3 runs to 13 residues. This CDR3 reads CASNPNPTRAQHF. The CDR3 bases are TGTGCCAGCAACCCAAATCCCACCCGGGCCCAGCATTTT.

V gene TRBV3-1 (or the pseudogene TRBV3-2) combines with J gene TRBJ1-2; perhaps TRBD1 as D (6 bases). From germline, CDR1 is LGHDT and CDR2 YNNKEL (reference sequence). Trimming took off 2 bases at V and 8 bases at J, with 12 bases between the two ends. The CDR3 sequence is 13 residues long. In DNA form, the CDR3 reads TGTGCCAGCAGCCAATTAGGGGGTAGCGGCTACACCTTC. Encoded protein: CASSQLGGSGYTF.

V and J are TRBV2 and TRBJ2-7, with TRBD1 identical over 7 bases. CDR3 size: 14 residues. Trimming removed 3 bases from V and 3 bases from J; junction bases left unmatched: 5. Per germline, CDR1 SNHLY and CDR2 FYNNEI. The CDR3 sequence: CASSEFQGVYEQYF. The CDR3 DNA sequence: TGTGCCAGCAGTGAGTTTCAGGGGGTCTACGAGCAGTACTTC.

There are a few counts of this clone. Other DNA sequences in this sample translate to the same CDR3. CDR3: CASSVGRGLAGGPIGELFF. The CDR3 region has the DNA TGTGCCAGCAGCGTAGGTCGAGGGCTGGCGGGGGGGCCTATCGGGGAGCTGTTTTTT. The rearrangement uses TRBV9 and TRBJ2-2; 9 bases are shared with TRBD2. Germline V gene data show CDR1 as SGDLS and CDR2 as YYNGEE. The V gene end was trimmed by 0 bases and the J gene end by 7 bases; junction bases not matched to a gene: 16. This CDR3 is 19 amino acids long.

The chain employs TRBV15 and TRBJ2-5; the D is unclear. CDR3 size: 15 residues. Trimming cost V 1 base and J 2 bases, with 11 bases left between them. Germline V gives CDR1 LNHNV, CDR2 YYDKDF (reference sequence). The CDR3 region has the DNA TGTGCCACCAGCAGAGTAAGAGAGTCTCAAGAGACCCAGTACTTC. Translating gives CATSRVRESQETQYF.

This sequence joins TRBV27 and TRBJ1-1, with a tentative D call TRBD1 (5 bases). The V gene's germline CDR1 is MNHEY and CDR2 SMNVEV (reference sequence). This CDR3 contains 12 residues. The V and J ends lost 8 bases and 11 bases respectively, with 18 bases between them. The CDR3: CASSPLGGDAFF. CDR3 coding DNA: TGTGCCAGCTCCCCGTTGGGGGGTGATGCTTTCTTT.

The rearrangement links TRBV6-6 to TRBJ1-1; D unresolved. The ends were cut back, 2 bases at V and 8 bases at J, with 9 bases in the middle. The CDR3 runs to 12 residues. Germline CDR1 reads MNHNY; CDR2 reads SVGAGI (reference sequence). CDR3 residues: CASSYIEREAFF. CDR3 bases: TGTGCCAGCAGTTACATAGAGAGAGAAGCTTTCTTT.

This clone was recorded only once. This CDR3 is CASSLEDSRSYNEQFF. CDR3 DNA sequence: TGTGCCAGCAGCTTAGAGGACAGCCGCTCCTACAATGAGCAGTTCTTC. V is TRBV7-2 and J is TRBJ2-1, with D possibly TRBD1 on 6 matching bases. Deletions cut 1 base from V and 0 bases from J, with 10 bases between. This CDR3 contains 16 residues. The germline V gene encodes CDR1 SGHTA and CDR2 FQGNSA.

The CDR3 protein is CASSKGTGDPNYGYTF. The CDR3 DNA sequence: TGCGCCAGCTCAAAGGGGACAGGGGATCCCAACTATGGCTACACCTTC. J is TRBJ1-2 and V is TRBV5-1; 10 bases are a match to TRBD1. Trimming cost V 7 bases and J 2 bases; bases outside gene matches: 11. Germline V lookup: CDR1 SGHRS, CDR2 YFSETQ. The CDR3 has 16 amino acids.

The CDR3 reads CASSLAGGRQPQHF. In DNA, the CDR3 is TGTGCCAGCAGCTTAGCGGGGGGGCGTCAGCCCCAGCATTTT. This sequence joins TRBV7-8 and TRBJ1-5; possible D gene TRBD1, 6 bases. This CDR3 spans 14 amino acids. Trimming pared 0 bases from V and 6 bases from J, leaving 9 bases between. Looked up from germline, CDR1 is SGHVS and CDR2 is FQNEAQ.

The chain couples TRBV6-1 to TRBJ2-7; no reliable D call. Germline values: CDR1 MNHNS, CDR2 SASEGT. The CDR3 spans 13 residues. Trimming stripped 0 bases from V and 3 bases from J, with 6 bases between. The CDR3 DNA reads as TGTGCCAGCAGTGAAGCGTTTAACTACGAGCAGTACTTC. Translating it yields CASSEAFNYEQYF.

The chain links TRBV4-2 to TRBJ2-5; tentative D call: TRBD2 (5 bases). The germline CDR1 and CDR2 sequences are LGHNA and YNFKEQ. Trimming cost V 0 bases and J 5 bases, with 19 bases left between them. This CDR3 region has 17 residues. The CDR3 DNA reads TGTGCCAGCAGCCAAGAGGTCGAGCGGAAGCCTCGGGAGACCCAGTACTTC. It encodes CASSQEVERKPRETQYF.

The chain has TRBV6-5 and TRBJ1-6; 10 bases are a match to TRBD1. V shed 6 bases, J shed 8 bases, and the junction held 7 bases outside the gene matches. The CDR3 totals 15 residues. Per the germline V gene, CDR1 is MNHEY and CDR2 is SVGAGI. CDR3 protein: CASSRDRGEDSPLHF. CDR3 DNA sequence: TGTGCCAGCAGCAGGGACAGGGGCGAAGATTCACCCCTCCACTTT.

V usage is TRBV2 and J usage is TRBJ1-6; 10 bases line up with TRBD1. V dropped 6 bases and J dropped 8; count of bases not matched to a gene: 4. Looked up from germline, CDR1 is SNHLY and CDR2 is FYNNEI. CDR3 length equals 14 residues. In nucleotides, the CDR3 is TGTGCCAGCAGGGCCGGGACAGGGGATTCACCCCTCCACTTT. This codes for CASRAGTGDSPLHF.

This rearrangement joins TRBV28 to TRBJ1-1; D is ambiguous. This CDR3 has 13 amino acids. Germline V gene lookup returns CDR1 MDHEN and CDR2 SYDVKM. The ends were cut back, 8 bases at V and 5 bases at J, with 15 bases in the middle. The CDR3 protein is CASSRPGGTEAFF. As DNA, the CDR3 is TGTGCCAGCTCACGACCCGGAGGAACTGAAGCTTTCTTT.

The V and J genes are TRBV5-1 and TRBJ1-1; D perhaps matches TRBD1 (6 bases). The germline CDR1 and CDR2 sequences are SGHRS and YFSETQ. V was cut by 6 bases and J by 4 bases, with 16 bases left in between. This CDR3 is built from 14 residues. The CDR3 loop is CASNVGQGFTEAFF. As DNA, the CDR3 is TGCGCCAGCAACGTCGGCCAGGGGTTCACTGAAGCTTTCTTT.

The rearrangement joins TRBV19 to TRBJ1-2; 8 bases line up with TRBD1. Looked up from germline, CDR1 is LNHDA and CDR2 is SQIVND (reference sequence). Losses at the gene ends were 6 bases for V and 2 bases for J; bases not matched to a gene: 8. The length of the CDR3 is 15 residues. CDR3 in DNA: TGTGCCAGTAGCCCCGGGACAGGCCAGAACTATGGCTACACCTTC. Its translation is CASSPGTGQNYGYTF.

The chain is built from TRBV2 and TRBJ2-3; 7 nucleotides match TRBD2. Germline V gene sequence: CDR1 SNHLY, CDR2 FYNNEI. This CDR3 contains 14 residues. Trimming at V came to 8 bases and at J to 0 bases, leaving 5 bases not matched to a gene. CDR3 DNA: TGTGCCAGCGCACTAGCGCGGAGCACAGATACGCAGTATTTT. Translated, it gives CASALARSTDTQYF.

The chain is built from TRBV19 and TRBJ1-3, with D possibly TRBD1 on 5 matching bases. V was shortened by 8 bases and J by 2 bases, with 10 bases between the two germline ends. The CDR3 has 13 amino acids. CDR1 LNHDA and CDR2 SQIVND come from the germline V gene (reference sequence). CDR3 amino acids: CASLRRAGNTIYF. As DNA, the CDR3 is TGTGCCAGTTTACGCAGGGCTGGAAACACCATATATTTT.

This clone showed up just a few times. CDR3 DNA sequence: TGTGCCAGCAGTGAAGCGCTCAGGGGGATTCGTCAGCCCCAGCATTTT. As protein: CASSEALRGIRQPQHF. This chain links TRBV2 with TRBJ1-5, with TRBD1 matching over 7 bases. With 0 bases clipped from V and 6 bases from J, the junction kept 8 bases outside the gene matches. The CDR3 has 16 amino acids. Germline CDR1 is SNHLY and CDR2 is FYNNEI.

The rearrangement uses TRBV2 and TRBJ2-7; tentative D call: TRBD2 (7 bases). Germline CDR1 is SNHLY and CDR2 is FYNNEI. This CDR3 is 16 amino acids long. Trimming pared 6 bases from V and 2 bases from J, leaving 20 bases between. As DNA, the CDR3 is TGTGCCAGCAGCGGTCGGACAGTCGGACTAGCCTACGAGCAGTACTTC. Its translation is CASSGRTVGLAYEQYF.

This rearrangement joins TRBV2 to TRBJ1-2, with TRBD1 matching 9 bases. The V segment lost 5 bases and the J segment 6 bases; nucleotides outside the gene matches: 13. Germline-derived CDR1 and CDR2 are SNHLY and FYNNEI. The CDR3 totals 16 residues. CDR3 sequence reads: CASSRSLDRGIDGYTF. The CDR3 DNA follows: TGTGCCAGCAGTCGTTCCCTTGACAGGGGGATTGATGGCTACACCTTC.

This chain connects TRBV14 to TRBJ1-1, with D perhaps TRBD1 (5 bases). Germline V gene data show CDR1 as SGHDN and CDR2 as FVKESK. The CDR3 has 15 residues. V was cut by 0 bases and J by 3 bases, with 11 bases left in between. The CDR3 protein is CASSQDVGRDTEAFF. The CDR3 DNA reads TGTGCCAGCAGCCAAGATGTCGGCAGGGACACTGAAGCTTTCTTT.

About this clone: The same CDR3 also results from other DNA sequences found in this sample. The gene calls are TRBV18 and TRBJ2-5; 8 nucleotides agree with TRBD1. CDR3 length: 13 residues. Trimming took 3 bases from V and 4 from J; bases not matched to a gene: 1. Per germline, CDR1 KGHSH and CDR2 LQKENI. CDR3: CASSPDRGETQYF. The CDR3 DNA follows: TGTGCCAGCTCACCCGACAGGGGAGAGACCCAGTACTTC.